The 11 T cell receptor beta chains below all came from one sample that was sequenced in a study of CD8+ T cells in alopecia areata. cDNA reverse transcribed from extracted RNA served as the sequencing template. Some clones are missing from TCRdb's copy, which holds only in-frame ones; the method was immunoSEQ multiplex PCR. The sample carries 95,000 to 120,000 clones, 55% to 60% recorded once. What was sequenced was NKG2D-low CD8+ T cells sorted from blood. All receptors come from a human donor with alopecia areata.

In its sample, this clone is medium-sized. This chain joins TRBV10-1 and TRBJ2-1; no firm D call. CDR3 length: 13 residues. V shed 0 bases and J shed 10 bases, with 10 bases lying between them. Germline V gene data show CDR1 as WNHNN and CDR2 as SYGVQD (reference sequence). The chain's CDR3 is CASSESWAEEQFF. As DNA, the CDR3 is TGCGCCAGCAGTGAGTCTTGGGCTGAGGAGCAGTTCTTC.

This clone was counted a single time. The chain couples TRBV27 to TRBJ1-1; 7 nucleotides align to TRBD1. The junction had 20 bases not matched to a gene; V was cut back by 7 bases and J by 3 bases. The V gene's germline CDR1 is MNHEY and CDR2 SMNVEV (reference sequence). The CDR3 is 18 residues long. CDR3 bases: TGTGCCAGCAACCCTCTTACGACAGGGTGGACCGGGGACACTGAAGCTTTCTTT. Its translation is CASNPLTTGWTGDTEAFF.

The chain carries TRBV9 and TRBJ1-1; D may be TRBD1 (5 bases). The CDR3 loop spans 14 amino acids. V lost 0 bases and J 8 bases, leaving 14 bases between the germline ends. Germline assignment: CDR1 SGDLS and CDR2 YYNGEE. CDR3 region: CASSVDARVDEAFF. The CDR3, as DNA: TGTGCCAGCAGCGTAGACGCCAGGGTTGACGAAGCTTTCTTT.

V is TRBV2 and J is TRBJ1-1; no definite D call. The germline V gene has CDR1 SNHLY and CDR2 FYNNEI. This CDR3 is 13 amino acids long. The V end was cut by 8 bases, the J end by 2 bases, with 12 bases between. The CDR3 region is CASYWVVNTEAFF. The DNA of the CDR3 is TGTGCCAGCTATTGGGTGGTTAACACTGAAGCTTTCTTT.

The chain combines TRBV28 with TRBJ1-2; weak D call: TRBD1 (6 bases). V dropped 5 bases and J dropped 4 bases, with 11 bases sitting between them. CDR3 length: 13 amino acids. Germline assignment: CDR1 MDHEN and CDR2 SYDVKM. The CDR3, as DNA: TGTGCCAGCAGTGTAGGGACAAGCTATGGCTACACCTTC. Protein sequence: CASSVGTSYGYTF.

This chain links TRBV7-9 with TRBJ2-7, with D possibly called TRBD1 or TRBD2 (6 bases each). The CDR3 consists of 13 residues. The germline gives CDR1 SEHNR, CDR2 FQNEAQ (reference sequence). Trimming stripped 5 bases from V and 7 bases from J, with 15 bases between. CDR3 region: CASSPDRRGEQYF. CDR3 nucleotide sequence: TGTGCCAGCAGCCCCGACAGGAGGGGTGAGCAGTACTTC.

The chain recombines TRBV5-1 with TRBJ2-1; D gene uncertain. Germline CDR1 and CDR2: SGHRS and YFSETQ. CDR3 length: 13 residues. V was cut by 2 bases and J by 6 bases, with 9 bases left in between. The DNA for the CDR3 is TGCGCCAGCAGCTTCGTCGGAATCAATGAGCAGTTCTTC. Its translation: CASSFVGINEQFF.

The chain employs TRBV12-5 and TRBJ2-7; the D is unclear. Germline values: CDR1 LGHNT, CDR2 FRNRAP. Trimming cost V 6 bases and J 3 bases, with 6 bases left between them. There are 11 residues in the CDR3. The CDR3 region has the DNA TGTGCTAGTGGCATGAGCTACGAGCAGTACTTC. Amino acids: CASGMSYEQYF.

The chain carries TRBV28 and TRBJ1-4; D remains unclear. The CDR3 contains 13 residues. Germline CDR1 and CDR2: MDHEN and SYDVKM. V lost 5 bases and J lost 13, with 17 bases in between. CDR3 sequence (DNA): TGTGCCAGCAGTACCCGGACGGTAGTGGGACTGTTTTTT. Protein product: CASSTRTVVGLFF.

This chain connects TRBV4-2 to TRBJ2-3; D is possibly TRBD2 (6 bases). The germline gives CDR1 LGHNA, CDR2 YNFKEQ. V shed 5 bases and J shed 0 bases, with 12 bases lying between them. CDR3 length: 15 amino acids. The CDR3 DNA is TGTGCCAGCAGCGCGGCTAGCGAAAGCACAGATACGCAGTATTTT. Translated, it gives CASSAASESTDTQYF.

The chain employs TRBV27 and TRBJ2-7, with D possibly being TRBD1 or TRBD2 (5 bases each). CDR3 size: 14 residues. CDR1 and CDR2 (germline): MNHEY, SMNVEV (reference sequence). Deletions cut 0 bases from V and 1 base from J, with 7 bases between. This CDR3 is CASSLSGGSYEQYF. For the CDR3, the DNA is TGTGCCAGCAGTTTATCTGGGGGTTCCTACGAGCAGTACTTC.